This record looks at one TCR beta chain sequence and its context. Its specificity is not known. Trimming left V 7 bases short and J 10 bases short, with 14 bases between. Germline loops: CDR1 SNHLY, CDR2 FYNNEI. The CDR3 runs to 11 residues. The study ran its PCR with 60 Vbeta and 13 Jbeta primers. Some clones are missing from TCRdb's copy, which holds only in-frame ones; the method was immunoSEQ multiplex PCR. The repertoire holds some 140,000 clones, with 65% to 80% as singletons. The sample belongs to a study of cytomegalovirus exposure and HLA in healthy donors. Study conclusions and caveats: A list of 150 to 200 TCR beta chains associated with cytomegalovirus was given. Previously analyzed data showed that most TCR beta V segments were productive at a frequency of about 87% or about 30%. Some V segments (TRBV6-2 and TRBV6-3 among them) were excluded as indistinguishable.

This TCR was sampled from a man aged 18-30 years in good health and CMV-seronegative. Sequenced sample: PBMCs. This chain joins TRBV2 and TRBJ2-7; a possible D gene is TRBD1 (6 bases). DNA for the CDR3: TGTGCCAGCATCAGTCAGACAGGCCAGTACGTC. It is translated as CASISQTGQYV.